A single sample gave rise to the 22 T cell receptor beta chains below, sequenced in a study of T cells in Graves' hyperthyroidism and ophthalmopathy. There were TCR beta CDR3 regions amplified from RNA transcripts. First-round RT-PCR targeting the TCR CDR3 was performed with the HTBI primer set. TCRdb itself ran the multiplex PCR reads through MiXCR, one entry per CDR3 protein. The sample includes 300,000 to 400,000 distinct CDR3 sequences, approximately 18% of them seen just once. Sequences were obtained from blood. The receptors here all came from a woman in her 50s with Graves' hyperthyroidism.

In its sample, this clonotype was seen many times. The chain has TRBV7-3 and TRBJ2-1; 11 bases are shared with TRBD2. This CDR3 is built from 16 residues. V lost 2 bases to trimming and J lost 4 bases; unmatched junction nucleotides: 4. Germline V gene lookup returns CDR1 SGHTA and CDR2 FQGTGA. CDR3 bases: TGTGCCAGCAGCTTATGGGCTAGCGGGGGGTACAATGAGCAGTTCTTC. Translating it yields CASSLWASGGYNEQFF.

This clonotype was detected a few times. This chain uses TRBV30 with TRBJ2-5, with TRBD2 matching over 8 bases. Germline V gene lookup returns CDR1 GTSNPN and CDR2 SVGIG (reference sequence). The CDR3 consists of 15 residues. V shed 0 bases and J 5 bases; nucleotides not matched to a gene: 8. The CDR3 DNA sequence: TGTGCCTGGAGTGTACTTAGCGGGGCTGGGGAGACCCAGTACTTC. Encoded protein: CAWSVLSGAGETQYF.

CDR3 sequence: CASSSKLIGTRYNEQFF. CDR3 DNA sequence: TGTGCCAGCAGCTCAAAACTGATAGGGACTCGCTACAATGAGCAGTTCTTC. The chain couples TRBV7-9 to TRBJ2-1; D is perhaps TRBD2 (6 bases). CDR1 is SEHNR and CDR2 is FQNEAQ in the germline V gene (reference sequence). V lost 4 bases and J lost 3, with 19 bases in between. This CDR3 has 17 residues.

The gene calls are TRBV5-4 and TRBJ1-1, with 9 bases lining up with TRBD1. The CDR3 is made up of 16 amino acids. After removal of 1 base from V and 4 bases from J, the junction contained 8 bases not matched to a gene. Germline lookup yields CDR1 SGHNT and CDR2 YYREEE (reference sequence). CDR3 region: CASSLLTGGPATEAFF. CDR3 in DNA: TGTGCCAGCAGCTTGCTGACAGGGGGGCCGGCCACTGAAGCTTTCTTT.

V is TRBV3-1 and J is TRBJ1-2, with 9 nucleotides matching TRBD1. Germline V gives CDR1 LGHDT, CDR2 YNNKEL (reference sequence). CDR3 length: 16 residues. With V trimmed by 7 bases and J by 4 bases, 13 bases remained unmatched. DNA for the CDR3: TGTGCCAGCACCTCTTCTGGGGGACAGGGAACCTATGGCTACACCTTC. Translation gives CASTSSGGQGTYGYTF.

At least ten counts were recorded for this clonotype. This sequence joins TRBV20-1 and TRBJ2-5; 10 nucleotides align to TRBD2. Trimming took 6 bases from V and 3 from J; bases not matched to a gene: 13. The germline CDR1 and CDR2 sequences are DFQATT and SNEGSKA (reference sequence). This CDR3 has 16 residues. CDR3 sequence reads: CSADVSSGRAEETQYF. DNA of the CDR3: TGCAGTGCCGATGTTTCGAGCGGGAGGGCCGAAGAGACCCAGTACTTC.

The chain is built from TRBV12-5 and TRBJ1-2, with D unresolved. V was trimmed by 5 bases and J by 7 bases, leaving 17 bases between them. The V gene's germline CDR1 is LGHNT and CDR2 FRNRAP. The CDR3 contains 14 residues. This chain's CDR3 is CASGTRETRGGYTF. The CDR3 DNA follows: TGTGCTAGTGGTACACGGGAGACTCGGGGTGGCTACACCTTC.

The table lists this clonotype with a few counts. V and J are TRBV18 and TRBJ2-7; 9 nucleotides match TRBD1. This CDR3 has 17 amino acids. Germline V CDR1 and CDR2: KGHSH, LQKENI. Germline trimming cut 3 bases from V and 2 bases from J; bases unmatched to any gene: 11. CDR3 residues: CASSPNKGQGLTYEQYV. The CDR3 region has the DNA TGTGCCAGCTCACCGAATAAGGGACAGGGATTAACCTACGAGCAGTACGTC.

The chain employs TRBV20-1 and TRBJ2-7; D might be TRBD1 or TRBD2, each matching 5 bases. The CDR3 totals 15 residues. V shed 0 bases and J shed 5 bases, with 17 bases lying between them. CDR1 is DFQATT and CDR2 is SNEGSKA in the germline V gene (reference sequence). CDR3: CSARDRDGVWDEQYF. The CDR3 DNA reads TGCAGTGCTAGAGATAGGGACGGTGTTTGGGACGAGCAGTACTTC.

Ten or more counts support this clonotype. The chain joins TRBV27 to TRBJ2-5, with TRBD1 identical over 8 bases. This CDR3 region has 16 residues. CDR1 is MNHEY, CDR2 SMNVEV, per germline (reference sequence). V lost 2 bases to trimming and J lost 2 bases; unmatched junction nucleotides: 7. CDR3 nucleotides: TGTGCCAGCAGTTTAATGGGACAGGCCGTTCAAGAGACCCAGTACTTC. Translated: CASSLMGQAVQETQYF.

This clonotype came up many times. This rearrangement joins TRBV7-2 to TRBJ2-7; 9 nucleotides agree with TRBD2. Trimming cost V 0 bases and J 2 bases; bases outside gene matches: 2. The length of the CDR3 is 15 residues. Germline CDR1 reads SGHTA; CDR2 reads FQGNSA. CDR3 loop: CASSLAAGGTYEQYF. CDR3 nucleotide sequence: TGTGCCAGCAGCTTAGCGGCGGGAGGGACCTACGAGCAGTACTTC.

A few counts support this clonotype. The V call is TRBV6-2 or TRBV6-3, the J call TRBJ2-2, with D hard to call. Trimming shortened V by 2 bases and J by 0 bases, and 7 bases separated the two germline ends. The germline gives CDR1 MNHEY, CDR2 SVGEGT. The CDR3 length is 15 residues. The CDR3 spells CASSYGRSNTGELFF. The CDR3 DNA reads as TGTGCCAGCAGTTACGGCAGATCGAACACCGGGGAGCTGTTTTTT.

This clonotype was seen repeatedly, ten times or more. The chain couples TRBV2 to TRBJ1-5; 7 bases fit TRBD1. Trimming took 2 bases from V and 5 from J; bases not matched to a gene: 3. This CDR3 is 14 amino acids long. The V gene's germline CDR1 is SNHLY and CDR2 FYNNEI. The CDR3 nucleotides are TGTGCCAGCAGTGAACAGGGGGTGGATCAGCCCCAGCATTTT. This translates into CASSEQGVDQPQHF. Combining the CDR3 with reference TRBV2 and TRBJ1-5 gives the whole variable domain EPEVTQTPSHQVTQMGQEVILRCVPISNHLYFYWYRQILGQKVEFLVSFYNNEISEKSEIFDDQFSVERPDGSNFTLKIRSTKLEDSAMYFCASSEQGVDQPQHFGDGTRLSIL.

This clonotype was picked up many times. The rearrangement links TRBV18 to TRBJ1-2; TRBD1 aligns across 7 bases. CDR1 and CDR2 from the germline V gene are KGHSH and LQKENI. This CDR3 region has 15 residues. After removal of 3 bases from V and 0 bases from J, the junction contained 4 bases not matched to a gene. The CDR3 DNA reads as TGTGCCAGCTCACCTGGGACAGCGACTAACTATGGCTACACCTTC. It specifies CASSPGTATNYGYTF.

This clonotype was detected a few times. This chain uses TRBV9 with TRBJ2-7; D is perhaps TRBD1 or TRBD2 (5 bases each). Deletions cut 3 bases from V and 6 bases from J, with 13 bases between. This CDR3 is built from 13 residues. Germline CDR1 SGDLS, CDR2 YYNGEE. The CDR3 DNA reads as TGTGCCAGCAGCGAGGGGCCGGGATCCGAGCAGTACGTC. Residues: CASSEGPGSEQYV.

This chain uses TRBV20-1 with TRBJ2-3; D is unclear. V was pared by 1 base and J by 5 bases, with 10 bases between. The CDR3 has 13 residues. The germline CDR1 and CDR2 sequences are DFQATT and SNEGSKA (reference sequence). CDR3 sequence reads: CSARVQAEDTQYF. The CDR3 coding sequence is TGCAGTGCTAGAGTCCAGGCCGAAGATACGCAGTATTTT.

The chain uses TRBV12-3 or TRBV12-4 and TRBJ1-4; D is unresolved. Trimming shortened V by 3 bases and J by 7 bases, and 6 bases separated the two germline ends. The CDR3 runs 12 residues. The DNA for the CDR3 is TGTGCCAGCAGTTTTGTCCGTGAAAAACTGTTTTTT. Encoded protein: CASSFVREKLFF.

This clonotype was picked up many times. This chain's CDR3 is CAISEGEWTEAFF. DNA of the CDR3: TGTGCCATCAGTGAGGGGGAGTGGACTGAAGCTTTCTTT. This chain uses TRBV10-3 with TRBJ1-1; D not certain. This CDR3 comprises 13 residues. Per the germline V gene, CDR1 is ENHRY and CDR2 is SYGVKD. V was shortened by 2 bases and J by 5 bases, with 9 bases between the two germline ends.

This clonotype was picked up a small number of times. This rearrangement joins TRBV12-3 or TRBV12-4 to TRBJ1-1; D not certain. This CDR3 region has 13 residues. Trimming shortened V by 3 bases and J by 6 bases, and 11 bases separated the two germline ends. CDR3 coding DNA: TGTGCCAGCAGTTTTTTACCTGGGGCTGAAGCTTTCTTT. It codes for CASSFLPGAEAFF.

This clonotype was detected many times. The chain employs TRBV27 and TRBJ2-1, with 9 nucleotides matching TRBD1. The germline V gene encodes CDR1 MNHEY and CDR2 SMNVEV (reference sequence). V shed 8 bases, J shed 6 bases, and the junction held 8 bases outside the gene matches. The CDR3 has 14 residues. The DNA for the CDR3 is TGTGCCAGCCATCGACAGGGGGATCTCAATGAGCAGTTCTTC. Protein sequence: CASHRQGDLNEQFF.

About this clonotype: A clone one base away is much larger, so this may be a read error. This chain uses TRBV6-5 with TRBJ2-7, with D uncertain. The CDR3 extends over 14 amino acids. The V end was cut by 6 bases, the J end by 3 bases, with 15 bases between. The germline CDR1 and CDR2 sequences are MNHEY and SVGAGI. The CDR3 DNA follows: TGTGCCAGCAGCTACAGCCCTTTAGGCTACGAGCAGTACTTC. Its translation is CASSYSPLGYEQYF.

This clonotype has only a few counts. This chain links TRBV2 with TRBJ2-3, with D perhaps given as TRBD1 or TRBD2 (5 bases each). Germline-derived CDR1 and CDR2 are SNHLY and FYNNEI. V was pared by 8 bases and J by 6 bases, with 15 bases between. This CDR3 has 13 residues. The CDR3 protein is CASGTGPRDTQYF. The CDR3, as DNA: TGTGCCAGCGGGACGGGGCCCCGGGATACGCAGTATTTT.